This T cell receptor beta chain appears in the sequencing data of a study of T-cell reconstitution after alpha-beta-depleted transplantation in children. Broader study findings: Most T-cell counts and diversity one year after the transplant came from T cells that were newly produced. By about two months after transplant, alpha-beta T cells reportedly arose from several hundred graft clones that had expanded.

Worth noting for this clonotype: Antigen unknown.

It was with unique molecular identifiers that the TCRbeta library was prepared. TCRdb processed the PCR reads anew with MiXCR; each CDR3 protein has one entry. The sample contains 550,000 to 600,000 distinct CDR3 sequences, 20% to 25% of which appear only once. V shed 1 base, J shed 4 bases, and the junction held 8 bases outside the gene matches. Looked up from germline, CDR1 is SGHAT and CDR2 is FQNNGV. CDR3 length: 16 amino acids. This sequence was found in a boy under two years old who had a stem cell transplant for acute myeloid leukemia, so the T cells may come from the graft donor. This chain joins TRBV11-2 and TRBJ2-5, with 8 bases identical to TRBD1. The source was PBMCs, mostly from graft donor cells, collected 360 days after TCRalphabeta/CD19-depleted stem cell transplant. The CDR3 reads CASSLGGQGFGETQYF. For the CDR3, the DNA is TGTGCCAGCAGCTTAGGCGGACAGGGCTTTGGAGAGACCCAGTACTTC. Based on the CDR3 plus reference TRBV11-2 and TRBJ2-5, the full variable domain is EAGVAQSPRYKIIEKRQSVAFWCNPISGHATLYWYQQILGQGPKLLIQFQNNGVVDDSQLPKDRFSAERLKGVDSTLKIQPAKLEDSAVYLCASSLGGQGFGETQYFGPGTRLLVL.